The source of this T cell receptor (beta chain) is a study of blood T cell repertoires in COVID-19. Germline assignment: CDR1 SGDLS and CDR2 YYNGEE. The ends were cut back, 4 bases at V and 0 bases at J, with 14 bases in the middle. CDR3 length: 15 residues. How the authors handled the data: Researchers report that nucleated cell counts were estimated from reference gene primer amplification. TCRdb's table, derived via immunoSEQ multiplex PCR, lists solely in-frame clones and lacks some. That table supplies the V and J calls and clone size; D and trimming were determined from the DNA. The sample contains roughly 200,000 clones, roughly 84% of which appear only once.

The sample comprised peripheral blood. The TCR originated in a human donor in a cohort sampled during active COVID-19. This rearrangement joins TRBV9 to TRBJ2-7; D may be TRBD2 (6 bases). The CDR3 loop is CASSRDSWSSYEQYF. In DNA form, the CDR3 reads TGTGCCAGCAGCCGGGACTCCTGGAGCTCCTACGAGCAGTACTTC.